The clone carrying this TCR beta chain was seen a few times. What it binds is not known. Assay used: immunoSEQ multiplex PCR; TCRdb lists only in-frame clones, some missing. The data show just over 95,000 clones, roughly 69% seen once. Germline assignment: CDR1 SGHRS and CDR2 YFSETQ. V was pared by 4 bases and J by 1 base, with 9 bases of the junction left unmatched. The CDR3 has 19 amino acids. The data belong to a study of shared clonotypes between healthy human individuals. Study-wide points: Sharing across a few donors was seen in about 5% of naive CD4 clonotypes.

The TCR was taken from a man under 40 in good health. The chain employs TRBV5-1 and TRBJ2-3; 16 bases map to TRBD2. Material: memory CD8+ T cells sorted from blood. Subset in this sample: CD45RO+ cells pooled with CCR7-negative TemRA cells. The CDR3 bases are TGCGCCAGCAGCGTCTATCCGGGACTAGCGGGAGGGGGCACAGATACGCAGTATTTT. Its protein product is CASSVYPGLAGGGTDTQYF.